The 27 T cell receptor beta chains below were found in one sample sequenced in a study of cytomegalovirus exposure and HLA in healthy donors. 13 Jbeta primers and 60 Vbeta primers were used for the PCR. Clones were sequenced by immunoSEQ multiplex PCR, and TCRdb holds only the in-frame ones, with some missing. The data hold about 99,000 clones, with roughly 80% observed a single time. Sequenced material: PBMCs. These receptors came from a man in his fifties or sixties in good health and CMV-seropositive.

The chain combines TRBV4-2 with TRBJ2-1; perhaps TRBD2 as D (5 bases). The CDR3 length is 15 residues. V was clipped by 4 bases and J by 4 bases, with 14 bases between them. Germline V gene lookup returns CDR1 LGHNA and CDR2 YNFKEQ. CDR3 sequence reads: CASSPVYGGYNEQFF. As DNA, the CDR3 is TGTGCCAGCAGCCCAGTCTATGGAGGATACAATGAGCAGTTCTTC.

The gene calls are TRBV28 and TRBJ2-7; 11 bases map to TRBD1. The junction had 12 bases not matched to a gene; V was cut back by 4 bases and J by 4 bases. This CDR3 spans 17 amino acids. CDR1 and CDR2 from the germline V gene are MDHEN and SYDVKM. The CDR3 DNA reads TGTGCCAGCAGTTCATATCCGGGACAGGGGGATTATTACGAGCAGTACTTC. Translated: CASSSYPGQGDYYEQYF.

This clone was seen more than once but under ten times. J is TRBJ1-1 and V is TRBV5-5; possibly TRBD1 for D (5 bases). There are 12 residues in the CDR3. V lost 2 bases and J lost 7, with 9 bases in between. Germline V gene data show CDR1 as SGHKS and CDR2 as YYEKEE (reference sequence). CDR3 protein: CASSFGQNEAFF. Here the CDR3 DNA reads TGTGCCAGCAGCTTCGGACAAAATGAAGCTTTCTTT.

The V and J genes are TRBV6-1 and TRBJ2-3; a weak D match, TRBD2 (6 bases). This CDR3 comprises 14 residues. Germline CDR1 is MNHNS and CDR2 is SASEGT. Trimming removed 10 bases at V and 0 bases at J, with 14 bases between. Here the CDR3 reads CATSIAASTDTQYF. The CDR3 DNA reads TGTGCCACCTCAATAGCGGCTAGCACAGATACGCAGTATTTT.

The chain carries TRBV5-4 and TRBJ2-5; no firm D call. The J call may be wrong; the DNA end is better matched by TRBJ2-7. Germline V gene sequence: CDR1 SGHNT, CDR2 YYREEE (reference sequence). CDR3 size: 13 residues. The DNA for the CDR3 is TGTGCCAGCAGCGCTGCGGCATCCTACGAGCAGTACTTC. It is translated as CASSAAASYEQYF.

This chain links TRBV19 with TRBJ1-2; 8 bases align to TRBD1. This CDR3 has 15 residues. Germline V gives CDR1 LNHDA, CDR2 SQIVND (reference sequence). The J segment lost 5 bases and the V segment lost 5 bases, leaving 10 bases of the junction unmatched. The DNA of the CDR3 is TGTGCCAGTAGTCCGCCGACAGGGGACTTATATGGCTACACCTTC. This sequence encodes CASSPPTGDLYGYTF.

The rearrangement joins TRBV25-1 to TRBJ2-5; D is possibly TRBD1 (6 bases). V dropped 2 bases and J dropped 5 bases, with 15 bases sitting between them. This CDR3 has 15 residues. Germline V gene lookup returns CDR1 MGHDK and CDR2 SYGVNS. The CDR3 coding sequence is TGTGCCAGCAGTGAACCCCGTGGGACATGGGAGACCCAGTACTTC. As protein: CASSEPRGTWETQYF.

The chain recombines TRBV5-1 with TRBJ2-5, with D possibly TRBD2 on 5 matching bases. V dropped 4 bases and J dropped 1 base, with 14 bases sitting between them. The germline CDR1 and CDR2 sequences are SGHRS and YFSETQ. The CDR3 totals 15 residues. The CDR3 sequence is CASSILPGIQETQYF. The CDR3 nucleotides are TGCGCCAGCAGCATCCTTCCGGGGATCCAAGAGACCCAGTACTTC.

This clone was picked up one time. The rearrangement uses TRBV10-3 and TRBJ1-5; D unclear. Germline values: CDR1 ENHRY, CDR2 SYGVKD. This CDR3 spans 13 amino acids. The V end lost 3 bases, the J end lost 0 bases, and 3 bases lay between the germline ends. The CDR3 is CAISDSSNQPQHF. In nucleotides, the CDR3 is TGTGCCATCAGTGACAGTAGCAATCAGCCCCAGCATTTT.

J is TRBJ2-1 and V is TRBV19; D unresolved. Trimming took 6 bases from V and 7 from J, leaving 10 bases between them. The CDR3 runs to 12 residues. From germline, CDR1 is LNHDA and CDR2 SQIVND (reference sequence). The CDR3 DNA is TGTGCCAGTAGCCTATTTACGAATGAGCAGTTCTTC. Translation: CASSLFTNEQFF.

The V and J genes are TRBV10-3 and TRBJ1-1; possible D gene TRBD1, 5 bases. Trimming took off 6 bases at V and 5 bases at J, with 19 bases between the two ends. This CDR3 region has 15 residues. Germline V gene lookup returns CDR1 ENHRY and CDR2 SYGVKD. The CDR3 region has the DNA TGTGCCATCAGCCCCCGGGGGGAGACGGAGACTGAAGCTTTCTTT. It codes for CAISPRGETETEAFF.

This chain connects TRBV27 to TRBJ2-2; D might be TRBD2 (6 bases). The length of the CDR3 is 16 residues. Germline V CDR1 and CDR2: MNHEY, SMNVEV (reference sequence). V lost 2 bases and J lost 2, with 12 bases in between. The CDR3 bases are TGTGCCAGCAGTTTACGGCTAGCGTCAAACACCGGGGAGCTGTTTTTT. Protein: CASSLRLASNTGELFF.

This chain connects TRBV28 to TRBJ2-1; 14 nucleotides match TRBD2. The CDR3 consists of 15 residues. The V segment lost 7 bases and the J segment 5 bases; nucleotides outside the gene matches: 4. Per the germline V gene, CDR1 is MDHEN and CDR2 is SYDVKM. The CDR3 reads CASTSGLAGDNEQFF. CDR3 coding DNA: TGTGCCAGCACTTCGGGACTAGCGGGAGACAATGAGCAGTTCTTC.

The chain has TRBV18 and TRBJ2-1; TRBD2 matches at 8 bases. The CDR3 has 16 amino acids. Germline values: CDR1 KGHSH, CDR2 LQKENI. Trimming took 0 bases from V and 2 from J; bases not matched to a gene: 3. CDR3 nucleotide sequence: TGTGCCAGCTCACCACCCAGCGGGGGCCCCTACAATGAGCAGTTCTTC. Protein sequence: CASSPPSGGPYNEQFF. Full variable domain (outside the CDR3, taken from reference TRBV18 and TRBJ2-1): NAGVMQNPRHLVRRRGQEARLRCSPMKGHSHVYWYRQLPEEGLKFMVYLQKENIIDESGMPKERFSAEFPKEGPSILRIQQVVRGDSAAYFCASSPPSGGPYNEQFFGPGTRLTVL.

V is TRBV5-1 and J is TRBJ2-2; tentatively, D is TRBD2 (6 bases). Between the trimmed V and J ends, which lost 0 bases and 0 bases, there was a span of 9 bases. There are 16 residues in the CDR3. CDR1 and CDR2 (germline): SGHRS, YFSETQ. CDR3 loop: CASSLDGGANTGELFF. CDR3 bases: TGCGCCAGCAGCTTGGATGGCGGGGCGAACACCGGGGAGCTGTTTTTT.

The chain employs TRBV14 and TRBJ1-3; tentative D call: TRBD1 (6 bases). From germline, CDR1 is SGHDN and CDR2 FVKESK. This CDR3 contains 17 residues. The V gene lost 1 base and the J gene lost 3 bases, with 16 bases spanning the gap. CDR3 sequence: CASSQVGHRAYGNTIYF. The CDR3 DNA reads as TGTGCCAGCAGCCAAGTTGGTCACAGGGCCTATGGAAACACCATATATTTT.

The V gene is TRBV4-1, the J gene TRBJ2-1, with 8 bases aligning to TRBD2. This CDR3 spans 17 amino acids. Trimming took 0 bases from V and 8 from J; bases not matched to a gene: 12. The germline V gene has CDR1 MGHRA and CDR2 YSYEKL. CDR3 region: CASSQEKASGYPDEQFF. The CDR3 nucleotides are TGCGCCAGCAGCCAAGAAAAGGCTAGCGGGTACCCCGATGAGCAGTTCTTC.

V gene TRBV10-3 combines with J gene TRBJ2-7; 9 bases match TRBD1. Germline CDR1 reads ENHRY; CDR2 reads SYGVKD. The CDR3 covers 15 residues. Trimming cost V 7 bases and J 2 bases; bases outside gene matches: 9. The CDR3 DNA follows: TGTGCCATCACCGGTGGGACAGGGAAAACCTACGAGCAGTACTTC. Encoded protein: CAITGGTGKTYEQYF.

This chain uses TRBV7-8 with TRBJ2-5; 10 bases line up with TRBD1. The germline V gene encodes CDR1 SGHVS and CDR2 FQNEAQ. This CDR3 region has 16 residues. V gave up 2 bases and J gave up 5 bases; unmatched junction bases: 8. The CDR3 region has the DNA TGTGCCAGCAGCTTACCTGAGACAGGGGGCGCCGAGACCCAGTACTTC. Translating gives CASSLPETGGAETQYF.

This chain joins TRBV9 and TRBJ2-4, with D possibly being TRBD2 (6 bases). Germline-derived CDR1 and CDR2 are SGDLS and YYNGEE. The CDR3 is 17 amino acids. V lost 3 bases and J 0 bases, leaving 16 bases between the germline ends. The CDR3 loop reads CASSATSGERAKNIQYF. The CDR3 coding sequence is TGTGCCAGCAGCGCCACTTCGGGGGAGAGAGCCAAAAACATTCAGTACTTC.

This chain uses TRBV7-8 with TRBJ2-5; D ambiguous. Gene TRBJ2-7 matches the end of the DNA better, so the J call may be wrong. Germline-derived CDR1 and CDR2 are SGHVS and FQNEAQ. The CDR3 totals 14 residues. The CDR3 spells CASSLARQNYEQYF. CDR3 DNA sequence: TGTGCCAGCAGCTTAGCGAGGCAGAACTACGAGCAGTACTTC.

This clone came up once. This chain uses TRBV14 with TRBJ2-1; D perhaps matches TRBD1 (6 bases). Trimming pared 1 base from V and 0 bases from J, leaving 13 bases between. The CDR3 contains 17 residues. Germline CDR1 reads SGHDN; CDR2 reads FVKESK. CDR3 DNA: TGTGCCAGCAGCCAAGCCTTTCGAGGGGGCTCCTACAATGAGCAGTTCTTC. Encoded protein: CASSQAFRGGSYNEQFF.

The chain employs TRBV29-1 and TRBJ2-2, with TRBD2 matching 8 bases. Trimming cost V 5 bases and J 5 bases; bases outside gene matches: 7. Per germline, CDR1 SQVTM and CDR2 ANQGSEA. CDR3 size: 14 residues. CDR3: CSVQAGVGTGELFF. As DNA, the CDR3 is TGCAGCGTTCAAGCGGGAGTTGGGACCGGGGAGCTGTTTTTT.

CDR3 amino acids: CASSWREGRNEQFF. DNA of the CDR3: TGTGCCAGTAGTTGGCGGGAGGGCCGCAATGAGCAGTTCTTC. This sequence joins TRBV19 and TRBJ2-1; 9 bases map to TRBD2. This CDR3 contains 14 residues. Germline V CDR1 and CDR2: LNHDA, SQIVND (reference sequence). V gave up 5 bases and J gave up 6 bases; unmatched junction bases: 5. Complete variable domain (other parts from reference TRBV19 and TRBJ2-1): DGGITQSPKYLFRKEGQNVTLSCEQNLNHDAMYWYRQDPGQGLRLIYYSQIVNDFQKGDIAEGYSVSREKKESFPLTVTSAQKNPTAFYLCASSWREGRNEQFFGPGTRLTVL.

V and J are TRBV5-1 and TRBJ2-1; the D gene is possibly TRBD1 (6 bases). CDR3 size: 12 residues. Trimming cost V 6 bases and J 7 bases, with 11 bases left between them. CDR1 SGHRS and CDR2 YFSETQ come from the germline V gene. The CDR3 sequence: CASTLGGNEQFF. The CDR3 nucleotides read TGCGCCAGCACCCTAGGGGGAAATGAGCAGTTCTTC.

This CDR3 reads CASSRGGGRNNEQFF. CDR3 DNA sequence: TGTGCCAGCAGCCGAGGGGGAGGGCGAAACAATGAGCAGTTCTTC. This sequence joins TRBV6-4 and TRBJ2-1; D is perhaps TRBD2 (7 bases). CDR1 is MRHNA, CDR2 SNTAGT, per germline. This CDR3 comprises 15 residues. V lost 6 bases and J lost 5, with 17 bases in between.

The chain carries TRBV28 and TRBJ1-1; the match to TRBD1 covers 10 bases. Germline V CDR1 and CDR2: MDHEN, SYDVKM. With 6 bases clipped from V and 6 bases from J, the junction kept 10 bases outside the gene matches. The CDR3 is made up of 15 amino acids. In DNA, the CDR3 is TGTGCCAGCAGATCAGGACAGGGGGTACCCTCTGAAGCTTTCTTT. This gives the protein CASRSGQGVPSEAFF.